This T cell receptor beta chain was captured by sequencing in a study of T cell repertoires in cytomegalovirus infection. TCRdb itself ran the reads through MiXCR, one entry per CDR3 protein. The sample holds around 210,000 distinct CDR3 sequences; about 7% are singletons and the top ten take about 6.3%. Germline V gene sequence: CDR1 SGHTA, CDR2 FQGNSA. CDR3 length equals 12 residues. The germline V and J ends were trimmed by 1 base and 5 bases, with 5 bases remaining between them. Ten or more counts support this clonotype. The V call is TRBV7-2, the J call TRBJ2-5; D possibly corresponds to TRBD1 (5 bases). The sequenced sample was PBMCs. The TCR originated in a human donor in good health (CMV status not recorded). Some clones in this sample may be carry-over from other donors' samples. CDR3 coding DNA: TGTGCCAGCAGCTTAGACAGGGAGACCCAGTACTTC. Its translation is CASSLDRETQYF.